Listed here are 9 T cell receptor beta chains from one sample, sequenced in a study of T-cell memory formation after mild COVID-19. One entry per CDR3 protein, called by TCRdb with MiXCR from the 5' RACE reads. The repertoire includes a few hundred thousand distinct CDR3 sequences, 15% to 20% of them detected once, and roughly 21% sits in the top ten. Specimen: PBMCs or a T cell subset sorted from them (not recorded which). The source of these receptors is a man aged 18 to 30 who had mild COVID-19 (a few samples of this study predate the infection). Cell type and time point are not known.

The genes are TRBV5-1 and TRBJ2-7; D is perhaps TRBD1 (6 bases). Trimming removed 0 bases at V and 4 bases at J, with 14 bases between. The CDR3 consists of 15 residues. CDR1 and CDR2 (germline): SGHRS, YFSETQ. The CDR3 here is CASSLAGTNTYEQYF. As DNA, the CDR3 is TGCGCCAGCAGCTTGGCCGGGACAAATACGTACGAGCAGTACTTC. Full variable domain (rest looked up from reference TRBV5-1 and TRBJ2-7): KAGVTQTPRYLIKTRGQQVTLSCSPISGHRSVSWYQQTPGQGLQFLFEYFSETQRNKGNFPGRFSGRQFSNSRSEMNVSTLELGDSALYLCASSLAGTNTYEQYFGPGTRLTVT.

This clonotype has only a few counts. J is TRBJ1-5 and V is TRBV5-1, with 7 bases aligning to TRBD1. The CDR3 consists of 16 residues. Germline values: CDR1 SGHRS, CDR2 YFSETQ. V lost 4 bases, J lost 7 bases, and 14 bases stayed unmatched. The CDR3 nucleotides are TGCGCCAGCAGCGGGCCCGGGACAGAAGAGGAACAGCCCCAGCATTTT. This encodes CASSGPGTEEEQPQHF. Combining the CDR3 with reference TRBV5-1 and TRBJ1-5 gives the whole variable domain KAGVTQTPRYLIKTRGQQVTLSCSPISGHRSVSWYQQTPGQGLQFLFEYFSETQRNKGNFPGRFSGRQFSNSRSEMNVSTLELGDSALYLCASSGPGTEEEQPQHFGDGTRLSIL.

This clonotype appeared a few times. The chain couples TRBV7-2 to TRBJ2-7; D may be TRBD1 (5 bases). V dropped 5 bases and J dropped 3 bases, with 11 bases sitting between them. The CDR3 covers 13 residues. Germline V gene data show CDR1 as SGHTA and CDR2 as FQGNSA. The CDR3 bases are TGTGCCAGCAGCCGGACACCCGACTACGAGCAGTACGTC. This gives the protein CASSRTPDYEQYV.

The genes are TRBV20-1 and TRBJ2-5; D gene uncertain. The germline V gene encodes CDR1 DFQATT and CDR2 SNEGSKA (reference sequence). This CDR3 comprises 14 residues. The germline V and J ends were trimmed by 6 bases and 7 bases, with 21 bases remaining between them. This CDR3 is CSATLGLSRGTQYF. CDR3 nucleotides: TGCAGTGCCACCCTAGGCCTTTCGCGAGGGACCCAGTACTTC.

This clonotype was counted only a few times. The CDR3 is CASRRDRVGQETQYF. In DNA form, the CDR3 reads TGTGCCAGCAGACGCGACAGGGTCGGCCAAGAGACCCAGTACTTC. The gene calls are TRBV6-6 and TRBJ2-5; 7 bases fit TRBD1. Germline V gives CDR1 MNHNY, CDR2 SVGAGI (reference sequence). The CDR3 runs 15 residues. V was clipped by 6 bases and J by 1 base; unmatched bases: 8.

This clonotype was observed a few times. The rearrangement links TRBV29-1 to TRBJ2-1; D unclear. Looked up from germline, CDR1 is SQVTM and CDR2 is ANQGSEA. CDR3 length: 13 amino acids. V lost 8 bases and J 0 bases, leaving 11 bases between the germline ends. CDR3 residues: CSCHLSSYNEQFF. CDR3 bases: TGCAGCTGTCATCTGAGCTCCTACAATGAGCAGTTCTTC.

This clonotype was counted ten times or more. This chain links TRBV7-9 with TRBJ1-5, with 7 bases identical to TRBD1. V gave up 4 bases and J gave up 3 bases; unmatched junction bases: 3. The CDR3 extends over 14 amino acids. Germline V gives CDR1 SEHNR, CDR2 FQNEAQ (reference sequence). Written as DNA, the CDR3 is TGTGCCAGCAGCTCGGGACAGCCCAATCAGCCCCAGCATTTT. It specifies CASSSGQPNQPQHF.

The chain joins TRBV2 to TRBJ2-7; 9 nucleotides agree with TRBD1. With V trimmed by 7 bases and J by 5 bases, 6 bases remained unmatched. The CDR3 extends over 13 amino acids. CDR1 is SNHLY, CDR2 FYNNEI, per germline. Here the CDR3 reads CASIYDRGNEQYF. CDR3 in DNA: TGTGCCAGCATCTACGACAGGGGGAACGAGCAGTACTTC.

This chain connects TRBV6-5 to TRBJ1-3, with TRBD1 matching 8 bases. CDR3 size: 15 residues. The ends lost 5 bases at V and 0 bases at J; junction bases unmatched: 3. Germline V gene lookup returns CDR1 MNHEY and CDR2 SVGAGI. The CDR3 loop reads CASSRDRISGNTIYF. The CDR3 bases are TGTGCCAGCAGTCGGGACAGGATCTCTGGAAACACCATATATTTT.